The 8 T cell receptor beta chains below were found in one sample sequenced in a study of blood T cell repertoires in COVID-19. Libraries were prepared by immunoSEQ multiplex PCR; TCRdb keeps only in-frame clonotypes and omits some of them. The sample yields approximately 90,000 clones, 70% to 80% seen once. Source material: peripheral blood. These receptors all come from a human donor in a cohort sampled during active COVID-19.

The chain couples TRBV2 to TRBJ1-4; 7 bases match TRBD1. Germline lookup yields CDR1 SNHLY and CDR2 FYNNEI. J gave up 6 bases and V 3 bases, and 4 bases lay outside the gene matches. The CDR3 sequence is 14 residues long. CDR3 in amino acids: CASSEWQGDEKLFF. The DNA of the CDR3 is TGTGCCAGCAGTGAGTGGCAGGGGGATGAAAAACTGTTTTTT.

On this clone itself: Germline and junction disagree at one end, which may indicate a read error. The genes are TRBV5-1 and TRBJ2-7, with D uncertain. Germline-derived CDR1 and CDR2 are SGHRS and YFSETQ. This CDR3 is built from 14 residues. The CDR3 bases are TGCGCCAGCAGCTTGGCCTACCACTCCTTCGAGCAGTACTTC. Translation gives CASSLAYHSFEQYF.

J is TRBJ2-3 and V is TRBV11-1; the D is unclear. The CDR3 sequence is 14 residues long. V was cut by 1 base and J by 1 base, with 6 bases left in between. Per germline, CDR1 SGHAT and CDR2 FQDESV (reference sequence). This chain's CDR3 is CASSLGVGTDTQYF. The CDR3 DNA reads TGTGCCAGCAGCTTAGGAGTGGGCACAGATACGCAGTATTTT. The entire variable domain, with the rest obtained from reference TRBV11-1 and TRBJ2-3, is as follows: EAEVAQSPRYKITEKSQAVAFWCDPISGHATLYWYRQILGQGPELLVQFQDESVVDDSQLPKDRFSAERLKGVDSTLKIQPAELGDSAMYLCASSLGVGTDTQYFGPGTRLTVL.

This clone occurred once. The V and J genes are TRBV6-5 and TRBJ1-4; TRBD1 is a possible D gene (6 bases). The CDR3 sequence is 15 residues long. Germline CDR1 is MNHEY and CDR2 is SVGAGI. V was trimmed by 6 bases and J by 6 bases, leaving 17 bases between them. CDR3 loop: CASSKDGGGDEKLFF. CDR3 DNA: TGTGCCAGCAGCAAGGATGGGGGCGGAGATGAAAAACTGTTTTTT.

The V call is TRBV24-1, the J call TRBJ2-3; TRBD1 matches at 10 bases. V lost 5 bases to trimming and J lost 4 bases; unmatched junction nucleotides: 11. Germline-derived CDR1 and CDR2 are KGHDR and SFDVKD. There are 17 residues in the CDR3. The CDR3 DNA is TGTGCCACCAGTGCCCACCCGGGACAGGGGAGAGCAGATACGCAGTATTTT. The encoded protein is CATSAHPGQGRADTQYF.

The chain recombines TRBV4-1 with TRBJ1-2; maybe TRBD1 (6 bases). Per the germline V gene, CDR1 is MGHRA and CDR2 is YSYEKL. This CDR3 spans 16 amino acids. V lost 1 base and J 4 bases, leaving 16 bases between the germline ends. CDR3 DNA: TGCGCCAGCAGCCAAGCAGCCCGCGCAGGGGTCTATGGCTACACCTTC. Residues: CASSQAARAGVYGYTF.

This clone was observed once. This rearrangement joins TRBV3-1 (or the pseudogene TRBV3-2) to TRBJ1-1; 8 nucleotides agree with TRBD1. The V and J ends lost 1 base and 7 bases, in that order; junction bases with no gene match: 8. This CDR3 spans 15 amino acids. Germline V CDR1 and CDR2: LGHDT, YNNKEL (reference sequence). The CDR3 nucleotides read TGTGCCAGCAGCCAAGGACGGACAGGGTTGGGTGAAGCTTTCTTT. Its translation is CASSQGRTGLGEAFF.

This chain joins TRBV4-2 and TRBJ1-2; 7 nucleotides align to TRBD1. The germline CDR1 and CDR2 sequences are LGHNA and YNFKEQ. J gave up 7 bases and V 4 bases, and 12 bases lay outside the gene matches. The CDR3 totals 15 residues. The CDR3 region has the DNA TGTGCCAGCAGCCGCAGAGGGGGCCCGGGCCGTGGCTACACCTTC. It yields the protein CASSRRGGPGRGYTF.